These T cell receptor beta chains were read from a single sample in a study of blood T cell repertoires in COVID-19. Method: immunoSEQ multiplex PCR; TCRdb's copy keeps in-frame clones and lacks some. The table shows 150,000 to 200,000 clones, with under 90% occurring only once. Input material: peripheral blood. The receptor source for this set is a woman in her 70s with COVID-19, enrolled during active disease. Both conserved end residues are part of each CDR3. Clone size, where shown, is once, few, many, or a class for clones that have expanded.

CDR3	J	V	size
CASSFSGNSNQPQHF	TRBJ1-5	TRBV28	.
CSVDNRQSSYNEQFF	TRBJ2-1	TRBV29-1	once
CASSIAGSYAYSNQPQHF	TRBJ1-5	TRBV19	.
CASTLGGSGGELFF	TRBJ2-2	TRBV6-5	few
CASSFRGRETQYF	TRBJ2-5	TRBV27	few
CASSSGQGALYEQYF	TRBJ2-7	TRBV7-2	.
CASTSLSRNTEAFF	TRBJ1-1	TRBV11-2	.
CASSLGQGTGELFF	TRBJ2-2	TRBV7-3	once
CASSQEFPTQYF	TRBJ2-3	TRBV3-1/TRBV3-2	.
CASRRDYSTDTQYF	TRBJ2-3	TRBV6-5	.
CASSSGSTDTQYF	TRBJ2-3	TRBV6-5	.
CASGLGQGALNEQFF	TRBJ2-1	TRBV12-5	.
CASSAGQVSTEAFF	TRBJ1-1	TRBV9	.
CASRLPPAHEQFF	TRBJ2-1	TRBV7-9	.
CASSLQLAGGNEQFF	TRBJ2-1	TRBV11-2	.
CASSLLSPRGYAFF	TRBJ1-1	TRBV28	once
CASRASGRTNTGELFF	TRBJ2-2	TRBV7-2	.